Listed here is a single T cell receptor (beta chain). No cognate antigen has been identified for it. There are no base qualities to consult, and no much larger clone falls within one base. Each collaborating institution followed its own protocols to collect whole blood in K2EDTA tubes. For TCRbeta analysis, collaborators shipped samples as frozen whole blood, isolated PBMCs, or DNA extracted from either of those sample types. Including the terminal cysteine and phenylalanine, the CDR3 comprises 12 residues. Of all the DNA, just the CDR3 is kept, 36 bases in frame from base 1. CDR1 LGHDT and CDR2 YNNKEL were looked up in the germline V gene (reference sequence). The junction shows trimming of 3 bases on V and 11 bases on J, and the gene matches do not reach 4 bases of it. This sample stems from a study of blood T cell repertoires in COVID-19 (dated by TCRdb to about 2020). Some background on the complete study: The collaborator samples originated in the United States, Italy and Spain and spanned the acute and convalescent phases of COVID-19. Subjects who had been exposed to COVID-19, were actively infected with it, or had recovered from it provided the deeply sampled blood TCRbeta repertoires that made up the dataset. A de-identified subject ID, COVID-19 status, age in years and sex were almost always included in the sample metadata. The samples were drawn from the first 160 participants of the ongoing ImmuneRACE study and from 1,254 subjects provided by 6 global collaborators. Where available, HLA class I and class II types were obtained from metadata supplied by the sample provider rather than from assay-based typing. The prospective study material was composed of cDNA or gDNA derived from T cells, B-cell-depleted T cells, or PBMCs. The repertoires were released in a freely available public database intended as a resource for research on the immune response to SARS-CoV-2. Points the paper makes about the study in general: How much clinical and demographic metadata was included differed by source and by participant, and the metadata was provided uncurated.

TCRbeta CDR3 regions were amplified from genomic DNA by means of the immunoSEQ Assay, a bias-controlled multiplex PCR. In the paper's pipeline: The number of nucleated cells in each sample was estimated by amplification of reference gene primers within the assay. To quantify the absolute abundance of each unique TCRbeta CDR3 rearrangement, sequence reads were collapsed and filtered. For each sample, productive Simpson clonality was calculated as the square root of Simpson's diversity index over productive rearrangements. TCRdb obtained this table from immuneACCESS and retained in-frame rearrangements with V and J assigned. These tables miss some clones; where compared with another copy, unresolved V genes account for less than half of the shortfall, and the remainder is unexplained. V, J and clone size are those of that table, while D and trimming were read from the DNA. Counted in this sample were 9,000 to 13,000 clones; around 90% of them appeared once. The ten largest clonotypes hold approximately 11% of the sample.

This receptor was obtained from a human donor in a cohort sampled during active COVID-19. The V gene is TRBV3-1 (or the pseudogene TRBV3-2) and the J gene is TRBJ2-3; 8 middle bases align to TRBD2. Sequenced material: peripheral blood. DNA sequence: TGTGCCAGCAGCCAGCGGGGGGAAGGGCAGTATTTT. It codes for CASSQRGEGQYF.